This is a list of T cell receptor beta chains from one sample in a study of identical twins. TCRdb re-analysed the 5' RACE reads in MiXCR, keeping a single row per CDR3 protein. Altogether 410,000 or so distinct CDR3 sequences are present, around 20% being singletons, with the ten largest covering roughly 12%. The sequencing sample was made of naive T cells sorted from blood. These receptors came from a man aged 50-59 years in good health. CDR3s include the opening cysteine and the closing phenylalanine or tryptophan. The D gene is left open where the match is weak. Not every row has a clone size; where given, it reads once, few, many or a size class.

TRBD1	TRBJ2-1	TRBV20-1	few	CSANTGGRYNEQFF	TGCAGTGCCAACACAGGGGGCCGCTACAATGAGCAGTTCTTC
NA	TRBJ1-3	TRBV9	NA	CASSVGRTSGNTIYF	TGTGCCAGCAGCGTAGGCAGGACCTCTGGAAACACCATATATTTT
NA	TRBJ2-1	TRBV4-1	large	CASSRDPSVNSYNEQFF	TGCGCCAGCAGCCGGGACCCCTCCGTCAACTCCTACAATGAGCAGTTCTTC
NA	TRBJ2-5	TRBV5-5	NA	CASSLAPTLQETQYF	TGTGCCAGCAGCTTGGCCCCGACTCTACAAGAGACCCAGTACTTC
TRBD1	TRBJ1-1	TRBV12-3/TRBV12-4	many	CASSFTLKPGQGVLEAFF	TGTGCCAGCAGTTTTACCCTTAAACCGGGACAGGGGGTTTTGGAAGCTTTCTTT
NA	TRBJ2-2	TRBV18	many	CASSLQALGSNTGELFF	TGTGCCAGCTCACTCCAGGCCCTAGGATCGAACACCGGGGAGCTGTTTTTT
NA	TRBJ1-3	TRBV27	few	CASSPGVSGNTIYF	TGTGCCAGCAGTCCCGGGGTCTCTGGAAACACCATATATTTT
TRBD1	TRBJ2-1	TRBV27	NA	CASRMGGTGSSYNEQFF	TGTGCCAGCAGAATGGGAGGGACAGGGAGCTCCTACAATGAGCAGTTCTTC
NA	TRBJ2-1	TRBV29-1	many	CSVEFSSSSYNEQFF	TGCAGCGTTGAATTTTCTTCAAGCTCCTACAATGAGCAGTTCTTC
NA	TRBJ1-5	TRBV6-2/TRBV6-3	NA	CASSYEGFAQHF	TGTGCCAGCAGTTACGAGGGATTTGCCCAGCATTTT
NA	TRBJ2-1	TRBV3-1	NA	CASSPQLVDNEQFF	TGTGCCAGCAGCCCACAACTAGTTGATAATGAGCAGTTCTTC
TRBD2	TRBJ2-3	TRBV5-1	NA	CASSGLAGGGADTQYF	TGCGCCAGCTCCGGTCTAGCGGGAGGTGGTGCAGATACGCAGTATTTT
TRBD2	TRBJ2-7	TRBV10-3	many	CAISESTWTSGKYEQYF	TGTGCCATCAGTGAGTCGACGTGGACTAGCGGAAAATACGAGCAGTACTTC
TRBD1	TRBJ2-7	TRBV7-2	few	CASSLYPDRVREQYF	TGTGCCAGCAGCTTATACCCGGACAGGGTTAGGGAGCAGTACTTC
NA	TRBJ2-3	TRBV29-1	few	CSGKRAMADTQYF	TGCAGCGGTAAACGGGCGATGGCAGATACGCAGTATTTT
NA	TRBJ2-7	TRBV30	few	CAWSRGRYEQYF	TGTGCCTGGAGCAGGGGTAGATACGAGCAGTACTTC
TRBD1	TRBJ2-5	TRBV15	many	CATSRPGQQETQYF	TGTGCCACCAGCAGACCGGGACAGCAAGAGACCCAGTACTTC